These T cell receptor beta chains were read from a single sample in a study of shared clonotypes between healthy human individuals. Repertoires were generated with immunoSEQ multiplex PCR, while TCRdb's copy carries only in-frame clones and drops some. The sample comprises more than 2,000,000 clones, more than 90% of which are singletons, and around 0.15% rests with the top ten. The sample comprised naive CD4+ T cells sorted from blood. The receptors were sampled from a man aged 18 to 30 in good health. Each CDR3 is given with its conserved first and last residue. D genes are given only for firm matches. A clone size is listed for some rows: how often the clone was seen (once, few, many), or a class if it is expanded.

TRBJ1-1,-,TRBV6-5,-,CATSKDTEAFF,TGTGCCACCTCTAAAGACACTGAAGCTTTCTTT
TRBJ2-3,TRBD2,TRBV13,once,CASSLTLAGSTDTQYF,TGTGCCAGCAGCTTAACGCTAGCGGGATCCACAGATACGCAGTATTTT
TRBJ1-1,TRBD1,TRBV25-1,-,CASSDPRGSDTEAFF,TGTGCCAGCAGTGATCCCAGGGGGAGTGATACTGAAGCTTTCTTT
TRBJ2-2,-,TRBV19,-,CASSMGGLTNTGELFF,TGTGCCAGTAGTATGGGTGGCCTCACGAACACCGGGGAGCTGTTTTTT
TRBJ1-4,-,TRBV6-5,few,CASRPLGGKLFF,TGTGCCAGCAGACCCCTCGGGGGCAAACTGTTTTTT
TRBJ1-5,TRBD1,TRBV15,-,CATSRFRDRDYQPQHF,TGTGCCACCAGCAGATTCCGGGACAGGGATTATCAGCCCCAGCATTTT
TRBJ1-6,-,TRBV7-9,-,CASSLAGPYNSPLHF,TGTGCCAGCAGCTTAGCAGGGCCCTATAATTCACCCCTCCACTTT
TRBJ1-5,-,TRBV5-4,-,CASSLAGDQPQHF,TGTGCCAGCAGCTTGGCAGGGGATCAGCCCCAGCATTTT
TRBJ2-7,TRBD1,TRBV18,-,CASSQGQEGPYEQYF,TGTGCCAGCTCACAGGGACAGGAGGGGCCCTACGAGCAGTACTTC
TRBJ2-7,-,TRBV5-4,-,CASSLSGAYDEQYF,TGTGCCAGCAGCTTGTCTGGGGCCTATGACGAGCAGTACTTC
TRBJ1-2,-,TRBV21-1,-,CASSKAPERYGYTF,TGTGCCAGCAGCAAAGCGCCAGAGAGATATGGCTACACCTTC
TRBJ1-2,-,TRBV7-8,-,CASSRGLPSFYGYTF,TGTGCCAGCAGTCGGGGCCTTCCTTCTTTCTATGGCTACACCTTC
TRBJ2-7,-,TRBV4-3,-,CASSQGRLGPYEQYF,TGCGCCAGCAGCCAAGGTCGATTGGGGCCCTACGAGCAGTACTTC
TRBJ2-1,-,TRBV18,-,CASSPIPSYNEQFF,TGTGCCAGCTCACCAATACCCTCCTACAATGAGCAGTTCTTC
TRBJ1-5,TRBD1,TRBV19,-,CASRDRGNQPQHF,TGTGCCAGCCGGGACAGAGGCAATCAGCCCCAGCATTTT
TRBJ2-2,TRBD2,TRBV7-2,-,CASSLTSGGTGELFF,TGTGCCAGCAGCTTAACTAGCGGGGGAACCGGGGAGCTGTTTTTT
TRBJ2-6,-,TRBV6-5,-,CATLLPGANVLTF,TGTGCCACGCTACTTCCCGGGGCCAACGTCCTGACTTTC
TRBJ2-7,-,TRBV10-2,once,CASSEGRIAYEQYF,TGCGCCAGCAGTGAAGGACGGATTGCCTACGAGCAGTACTTC
TRBJ1-3,-,TRBV18,-,CASSPQGAGNTIYF,TGTGCCAGCTCACCACAGGGAGCTGGAAACACCATATATTTT
TRBJ2-7,-,TRBV10-2,-,CASRETGTDYEQYF,TGCGCCAGCAGAGAAACCGGGACGGACTACGAGCAGTACTTC
TRBJ1-2,-,TRBV7-8,-,CASSLLGLSAHGYTF,TGTGCCAGCAGCTTATTAGGCCTTTCAGCGCATGGCTACACCTTC
TRBJ2-1,-,TRBV12-5,-,CASALMTGFNNEQFF,TGTGCTAGTGCTCTGATGACGGGCTTTAACAATGAGCAGTTCTTC
TRBJ2-1,TRBD2,TRBV5-4,-,CASSPTSGRDNEQFF,TGTGCCAGCAGTCCAACTAGCGGGAGAGACAATGAGCAGTTCTTC
TRBJ2-3,-,TRBV12-1,-,CASSSTSGSGRSTDTQYF,TGTGCCAGCAGCTCCACTAGCGGGAGTGGTAGGAGCACAGATACGCAGTATTTT
TRBJ2-7,-,TRBV5-1,once,CASSSGLPEGPYEQYF,TGCGCCAGCAGCTCAGGACTCCCCGAGGGTCCCTACGAGCAGTACTTC
TRBJ2-6,-,TRBV5-8,-,CASSLVTTGTNVLTF,TGTGCCAGCAGCTTGGTGACAACAGGGACCAACGTCCTGACTTTC
TRBJ2-7,TRBD2,TRBV4-1,-,CASSQVRLAGSYEQYF,TGCGCCAGCAGCCAAGTCCGGCTAGCGGGATCCTACGAGCAGTACTTC
TRBJ2-3,TRBD2,TRBV30,once,CAWSTGTSWDTQYF,TGTGCCTGGAGTACCGGGACTAGTTGGGATACGCAGTATTTT
TRBJ1-1,-,TRBV27,-,CASSLSANTEAFF,TGTGCCAGCAGTTTGTCAGCGAACACTGAAGCTTTCTTT
TRBJ2-1,-,TRBV6-5,-,CASIGLHNEQFF,TGTGCCAGCATAGGACTGCACAATGAGCAGTTCTTC
TRBJ2-7,TRBD1,TRBV9,once,CASSPTGGQGREQYF,TGTGCCAGCAGCCCAACCGGAGGACAGGGTCGGGAGCAGTACTTC
TRBJ1-3,-,TRBV30,-,CAWSVSQIGNTIYF,TGTGCCTGGAGTGTCAGTCAAATAGGAAACACCATATATTTT
TRBJ2-3,-,TRBV5-1,-,CASSTGLGTDTQYF,TGCGCCAGCAGCACGGGTCTCGGAACAGATACGCAGTATTTT
TRBJ1-1,-,TRBV9,-,CASNINGLSNTEAFF,TGTGCCAGCAACATTAATGGACTTTCGAACACTGAAGCTTTCTTT
TRBJ1-1,-,TRBV6-5,-,CASSYSNTMNTEAFF,TGTGCCAGCAGTTACTCGAACACCATGAACACTGAAGCTTTCTTT
TRBJ2-7,TRBD2,TRBV28,-,CASRPTLAGTEYF,TGTGCCAGCAGACCTACATTAGCGGGGACGGAGTACTTC
TRBJ2-5,TRBD2,TRBV2,-,CASSDGLAGGQETQYF,TGTGCCAGCAGTGACGGGCTAGCGGGAGGGCAAGAGACCCAGTACTTC
TRBJ2-2,TRBD2,TRBV5-1,-,CASSMGGLAGTGELFF,TGCGCCAGCAGCATGGGGGGACTAGCGGGCACCGGGGAGCTGTTTTTT
TRBJ2-2,TRBD1,TRBV19,-,CASSFTTGGLRSGELFF,TGTGCCAGTAGTTTCACTACAGGGGGATTACGATCCGGGGAGCTGTTTTTT
TRBJ2-3,TRBD2,TRBV29-1,-,CSVEIAGAPYDTQYF,TGCAGCGTTGAAATAGCGGGGGCTCCGTACGATACGCAGTATTTT
TRBJ1-5,-,TRBV19,-,CASSFREAQHF,TGTGCCAGTAGCTTCAGGGAAGCCCAGCATTTT
TRBJ1-6,-,TRBV5-1,-,CASSLSWREGNSPLHF,TGCGCCAGCAGCTTGTCCTGGCGGGAGGGGAATTCACCCCTCCACTTT
TRBJ2-7,-,TRBV9,-,CASSVDQTGEQYF,TGTGCCAGCAGCGTAGACCAAACCGGCGAGCAGTACTTC
TRBJ1-1,-,TRBV7-3,few,CASSLDRNTEAFF,TGTGCCAGCAGCTTAGACAGGAACACTGAAGCTTTCTTT
TRBJ1-1,-,TRBV27,-,CASRPGGFLNTEAFF,TGTGCCAGCAGACCTGGGGGGTTCCTGAACACTGAAGCTTTCTTT
TRBJ1-2,-,TRBV2,-,CASSLTGPDGYTF,TGTGCCAGCAGCCTCACAGGGCCTGACGGCTACACCTTC
TRBJ1-2,-,TRBV29-1,-,CSVYGGAGYGYTF,TGCAGCGTCTACGGGGGGGCCGGGTATGGCTACACCTTC
TRBJ2-2,-,TRBV5-4,once,CASSEGPMLPTGELFF,TGTGCCAGCAGCGAGGGACCAATGTTGCCCACCGGGGAGCTGTTTTTT
TRBJ1-2,TRBD1,TRBV28,-,CASSSGQGGGYTF,TGTGCCAGCAGTTCCGGACAGGGGGGTGGCTACACCTTC
TRBJ2-1,TRBD2,TRBV10-1,-,CASSPSGTSGSNEQFF,TGCGCCAGCAGTCCGTCCGGGACTAGCGGGAGTAATGAGCAGTTCTTC
TRBJ2-3,TRBD2,TRBV28,-,CASSFLAGGGTDTQYF,TGTGCCAGCAGTTTTCTAGCGGGGGGGGGCACAGATACGCAGTATTTT
TRBJ2-7,TRBD2,TRBV30,-,CASGRTSGRGDEQYF,TGTGCCTCCGGGAGGACTAGCGGGAGAGGGGACGAGCAGTACTTC
TRBJ1-1,TRBD1,TRBV30,-,CAWIGPNRGNTEAFF,TGTGCCTGGATCGGCCCGAACAGGGGGAACACTGAAGCTTTCTTT
TRBJ2-6,-,TRBV6-5,-,CAVGRTGANVLTF,TGTGCGGTTGGGCGCACTGGGGCCAACGTCCTGACTTTC
TRBJ2-2,TRBD2,TRBV2,once,CASRAWDYGTGELFF,TGTGCCAGCAGAGCCTGGGACTATGGGACCGGGGAGCTGTTTTTT
TRBJ2-5,-,TRBV7-2,few,CASSPQIQQTQYF,TGTGCCAGCAGCCCACAGATTCAGCAGACCCAGTACTTC
TRBJ2-5,-,TRBV4-1,once,CASSPPLGTQYF,TGCGCCAGCAGCCCCCCGTTGGGGACCCAGTACTTC
TRBJ2-1,-,TRBV11-2,-,CASSLDRSAQFF,TGTGCCAGCAGCTTAGATCGGTCTGCGCAGTTCTTC
TRBJ2-1,-,TRBV5-1,-,CASSLSNNEQFF,TGCGCCAGCAGCTTGTCCAACAATGAGCAGTTCTTC
TRBJ2-3,-,TRBV6-4,-,CASTRGAPTSTDTQYF,TGTGCCAGCACCAGAGGCGCGCCCACTAGCACAGATACGCAGTATTTT